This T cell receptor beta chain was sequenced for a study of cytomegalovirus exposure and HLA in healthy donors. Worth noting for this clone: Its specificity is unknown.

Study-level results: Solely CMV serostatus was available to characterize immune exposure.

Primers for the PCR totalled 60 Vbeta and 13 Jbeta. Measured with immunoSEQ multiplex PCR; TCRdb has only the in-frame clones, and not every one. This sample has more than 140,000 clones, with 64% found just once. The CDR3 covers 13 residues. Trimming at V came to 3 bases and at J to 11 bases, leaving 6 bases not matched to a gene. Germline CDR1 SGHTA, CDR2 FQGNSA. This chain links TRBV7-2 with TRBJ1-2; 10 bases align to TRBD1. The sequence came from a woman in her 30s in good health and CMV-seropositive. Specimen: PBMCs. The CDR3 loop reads CASSFGTGVRYTF. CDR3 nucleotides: TGTGCCAGCAGCTTCGGGACAGGGGTTCGGTACACCTTC.